This T cell receptor (beta chain) was sequenced during a study of shared clonotypes between healthy human individuals. The CDR3 covers 15 residues. From germline, CDR1 is SGHTA and CDR2 FQGNSA. V dropped 4 bases and J dropped 4; count of bases not matched to a gene: 9. Participating donors were healthy, HIV-negative adults free of recent acute infections or vaccinations. Into CD45RA+ naive and CD45RA-negative memory subsets, the CD4+ cells were split. Produced via immunoSEQ multiplex PCR; TCRdb's table is partial and in-frame only. The table records about 680,000 clones, roughly 72% of them present only once.

The source material was memory CD4+ T cells sorted from blood. Regarding subset: CD45RA-negative fraction. This clonotype was sampled from a woman between 25 and 40 years old in good health. The V call is TRBV7-2, the J call TRBJ1-1, with 7 bases identical to TRBD1. This CDR3 is CASSSRTGVGTEAFF. The CDR3 coding sequence is TGTGCCAGCAGCTCAAGGACAGGCGTTGGCACTGAAGCTTTCTTT.